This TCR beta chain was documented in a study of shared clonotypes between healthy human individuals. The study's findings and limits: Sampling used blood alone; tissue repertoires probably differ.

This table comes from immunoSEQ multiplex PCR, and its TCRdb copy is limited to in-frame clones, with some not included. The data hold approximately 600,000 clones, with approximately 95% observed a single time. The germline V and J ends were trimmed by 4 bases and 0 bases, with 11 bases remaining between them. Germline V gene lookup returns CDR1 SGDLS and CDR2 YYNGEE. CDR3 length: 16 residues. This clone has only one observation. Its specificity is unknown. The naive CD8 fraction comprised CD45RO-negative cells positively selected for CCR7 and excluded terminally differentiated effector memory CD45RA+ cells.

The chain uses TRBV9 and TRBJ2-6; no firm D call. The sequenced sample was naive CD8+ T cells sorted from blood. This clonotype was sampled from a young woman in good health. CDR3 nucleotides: TGTGCCAGCAGCCATCAAACAGCCTCTGGGGCCAACGTCCTGACTTTC. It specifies CASSHQTASGANVLTF.